The source of this TCR beta chain is a study of shared clonotypes between healthy human individuals. In the study overall: For every donor, three CD4 naive, three CD4 memory, two CD8 naive and one CD8 memory plates were used.

V dropped 1 base and J dropped 2 bases, with 12 bases sitting between them. The CDR3 contains 16 residues. Germline V gene sequence: CDR1 SGHAT, CDR2 FQNNGV. Worth noting for this clone: Its target is unknown.

Libraries were prepared by immunoSEQ multiplex PCR; TCRdb keeps only in-frame clonotypes and omits some of them. The sample has roughly 1.4 million clones; around 98.5% are singletons. Study-wide results and limits: Among donors, sharing of clonotypes was expected to be affected by sequencing depth. Relative to their counterparts shared across all four donors, non-shared clonotypes exhibited diminished generation probabilities. Researchers found naive subsets generally carried larger estimated richness than memory subsets.

The chain has TRBV11-2 and TRBJ2-1; D is tentatively TRBD1 or TRBD2 (6 bases each). The specimen was naive CD4+ T cells sorted from blood. As for subset: CD45RA+ positively selected. This TCR derives from a man between 25 and 39 years old in good health. The CDR3 nucleotides read TGTGCCAGCAGCTTAGTTGCGGGACAAACCTACAATGAGCAGTTCTTC. Its protein is CASSLVAGQTYNEQFF.